The source of this TCR beta chain is a study of shared clonotypes between healthy human individuals. Partitioning of CD4+ cells yielded a CD45RA+ naive subset and a CD45RA-negative memory subset. About 30,000 T cell genomes (around 0.2 ug DNA) went into each sorted-subset replicate. Clones were read by immunoSEQ multiplex PCR, and TCRdb kept only the in-frame ones, dropping some. The sample gives millions of clones, more than 85% of which show up once; 0.39% is in the top ten. The CDR3 extends over 15 amino acids. The V and J ends lost 4 bases and 0 bases respectively, with 10 bases between them. CDR1 is MNHNS, CDR2 SASEGT, per germline.

Sequenced input: naive CD4+ T cells from PBMCs. Subset specified: CD45RA+ positively selected. The chain recombines TRBV6-1 with TRBJ2-4; tentative D call: TRBD1 (5 bases). This TCR derives from a man younger than 35 in good health. Some clones in this sample may be carry-over from other donors' samples. Here the CDR3 DNA reads TGTGCCAGCAGTGTTAGGGGTCTAGCCAAAAACATTCAGTACTTC. Its translation: CASSVRGLAKNIQYF.